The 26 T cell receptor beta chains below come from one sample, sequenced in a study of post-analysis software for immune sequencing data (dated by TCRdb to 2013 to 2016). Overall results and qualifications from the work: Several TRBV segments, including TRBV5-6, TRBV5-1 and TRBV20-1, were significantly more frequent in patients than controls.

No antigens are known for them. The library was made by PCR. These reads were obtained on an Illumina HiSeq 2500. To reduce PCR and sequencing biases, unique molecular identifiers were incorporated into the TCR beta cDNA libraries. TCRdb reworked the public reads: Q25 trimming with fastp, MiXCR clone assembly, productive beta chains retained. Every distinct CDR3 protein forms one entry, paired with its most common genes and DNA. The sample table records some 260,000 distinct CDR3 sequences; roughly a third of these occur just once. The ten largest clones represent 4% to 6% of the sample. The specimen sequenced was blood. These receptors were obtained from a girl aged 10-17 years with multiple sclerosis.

CDR3 nucleotide sequence: TGTGCCAGCAGTTATAGGGGACAGGGCTATGGCTACACCTTC. Protein sequence: CASSYRGQGYGYTF. This chain connects TRBV27 to TRBJ1-2, with TRBD1 matching 9 bases. Germline lookup yields CDR1 MNHEY and CDR2 SMNVEV (reference sequence). V shed 4 bases and J 4 bases; nucleotides not matched to a gene: 4. This CDR3 has 14 residues.

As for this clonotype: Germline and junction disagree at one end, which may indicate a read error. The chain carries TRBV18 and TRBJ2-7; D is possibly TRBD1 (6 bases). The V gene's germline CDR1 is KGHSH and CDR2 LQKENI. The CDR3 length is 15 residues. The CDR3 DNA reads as TGTGCCAGCTCCCCACAGGCAGGACAGCCCTACGAGCAGTACTTC. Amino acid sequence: CASSPQAGQPYEQYF.

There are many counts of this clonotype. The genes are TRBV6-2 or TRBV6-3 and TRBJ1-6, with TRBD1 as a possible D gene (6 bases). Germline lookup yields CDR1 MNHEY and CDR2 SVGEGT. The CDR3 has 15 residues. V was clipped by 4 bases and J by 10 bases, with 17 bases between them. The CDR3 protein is CASSSLVQGGSPLHF. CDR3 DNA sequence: TGTGCCAGCAGTTCCTTGGTACAGGGCGGCTCACCCCTCCACTTT.

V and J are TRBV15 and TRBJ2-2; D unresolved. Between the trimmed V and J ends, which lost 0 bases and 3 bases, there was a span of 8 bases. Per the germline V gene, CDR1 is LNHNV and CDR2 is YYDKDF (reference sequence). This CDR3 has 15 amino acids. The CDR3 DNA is TGTGCCACCAGCAGAGATCGGAGAGACACCGGGGAGCTGTTTTTT. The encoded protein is CATSRDRRDTGELFF.

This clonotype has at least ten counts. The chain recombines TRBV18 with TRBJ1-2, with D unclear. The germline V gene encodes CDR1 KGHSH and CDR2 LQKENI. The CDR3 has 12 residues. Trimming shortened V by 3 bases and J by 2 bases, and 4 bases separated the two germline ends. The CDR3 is CASSPQNYGYTF. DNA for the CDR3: TGTGCCAGCTCACCTCAAAACTATGGCTACACCTTC.

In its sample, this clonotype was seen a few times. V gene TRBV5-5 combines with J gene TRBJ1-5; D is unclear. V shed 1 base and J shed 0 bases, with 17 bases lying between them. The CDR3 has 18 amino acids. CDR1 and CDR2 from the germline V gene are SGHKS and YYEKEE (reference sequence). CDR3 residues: CASSLSGMCDPSNQPQHF. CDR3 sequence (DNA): TGTGCCAGCAGCTTGTCGGGGATGTGTGACCCTAGCAATCAGCCCCAGCATTTT.

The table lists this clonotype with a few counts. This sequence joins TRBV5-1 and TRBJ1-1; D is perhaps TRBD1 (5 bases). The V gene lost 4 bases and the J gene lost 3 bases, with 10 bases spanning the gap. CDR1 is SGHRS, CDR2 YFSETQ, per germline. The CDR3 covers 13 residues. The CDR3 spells CASSAGLDTEAFF. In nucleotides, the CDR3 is TGCGCCAGCAGCGCGGGACTGGACACTGAAGCTTTCTTT.

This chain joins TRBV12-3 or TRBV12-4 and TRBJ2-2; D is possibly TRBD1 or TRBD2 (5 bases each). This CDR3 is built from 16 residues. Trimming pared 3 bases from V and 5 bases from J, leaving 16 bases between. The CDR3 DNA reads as TGTGCCAGCAGTTTTTCCACTGGGGGAATAACCGGGGAGCTGTTTTTT. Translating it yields CASSFSTGGITGELFF.

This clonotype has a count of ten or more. In DNA, the CDR3 is TGTGCCACCAGCATCAGTGGGACAGGGGGCCTGGCCAAAAACATTCAGTACTTC. This encodes CATSISGTGGLAKNIQYF. The chain is built from TRBV15 and TRBJ2-4; 12 nucleotides match TRBD1. Germline-derived CDR1 and CDR2 are LNHNV and YYDKDF (reference sequence). This CDR3 region has 18 residues. V dropped 4 bases and J dropped 1; count of bases not matched to a gene: 8.

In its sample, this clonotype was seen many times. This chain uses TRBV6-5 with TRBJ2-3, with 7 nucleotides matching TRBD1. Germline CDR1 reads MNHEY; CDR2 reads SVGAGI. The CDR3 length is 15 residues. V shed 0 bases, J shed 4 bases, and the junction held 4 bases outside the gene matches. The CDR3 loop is CASSYSTGLADTQYF. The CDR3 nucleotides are TGTGCCAGCAGTTACTCGACAGGGTTGGCAGATACGCAGTATTTT.

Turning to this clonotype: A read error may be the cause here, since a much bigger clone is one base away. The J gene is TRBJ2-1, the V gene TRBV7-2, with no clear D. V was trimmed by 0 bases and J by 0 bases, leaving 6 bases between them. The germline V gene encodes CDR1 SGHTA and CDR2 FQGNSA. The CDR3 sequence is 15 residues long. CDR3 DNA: TGTGCCAGCAGCTTAGCGGACGGCTCCTACAATGAGCAGTTCTTC. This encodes CASSLADGSYNEQFF.

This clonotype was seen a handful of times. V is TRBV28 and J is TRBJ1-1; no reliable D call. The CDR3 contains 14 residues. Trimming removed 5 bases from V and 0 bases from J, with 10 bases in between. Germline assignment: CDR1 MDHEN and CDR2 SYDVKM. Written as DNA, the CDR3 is TGTGCCAGCAGTCCTAAGTCTATGAACACTGAAGCTTTCTTT. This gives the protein CASSPKSMNTEAFF.

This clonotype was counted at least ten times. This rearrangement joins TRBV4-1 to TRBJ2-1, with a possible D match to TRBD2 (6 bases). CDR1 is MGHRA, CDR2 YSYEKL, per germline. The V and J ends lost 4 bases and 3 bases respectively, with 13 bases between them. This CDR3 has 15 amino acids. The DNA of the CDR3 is TGCGCCAGCAGCCCCAAGGGCGGGGACTACAATGAGCAGTTCTTC. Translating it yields CASSPKGGDYNEQFF.

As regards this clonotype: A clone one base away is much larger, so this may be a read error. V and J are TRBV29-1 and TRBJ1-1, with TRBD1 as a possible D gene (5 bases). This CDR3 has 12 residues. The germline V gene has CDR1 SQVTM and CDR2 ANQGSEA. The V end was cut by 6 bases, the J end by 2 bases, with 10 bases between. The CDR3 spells CSVQGFNTEAFF. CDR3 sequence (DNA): TGCAGCGTCCAGGGCTTTAACACTGAAGCTTTCTTT.

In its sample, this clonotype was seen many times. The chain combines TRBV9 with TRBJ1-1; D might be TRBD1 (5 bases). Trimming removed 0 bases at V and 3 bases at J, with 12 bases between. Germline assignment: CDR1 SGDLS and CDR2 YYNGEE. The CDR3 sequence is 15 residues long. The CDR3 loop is CASSVGQGTDTEAFF. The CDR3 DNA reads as TGTGCCAGCAGCGTAGGTCAGGGTACCGACACTGAAGCTTTCTTT.

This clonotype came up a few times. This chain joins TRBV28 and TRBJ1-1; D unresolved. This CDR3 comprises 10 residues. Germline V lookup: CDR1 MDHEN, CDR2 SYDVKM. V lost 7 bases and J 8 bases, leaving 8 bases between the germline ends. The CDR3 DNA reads TGTGCCAGCACCGGATTGGAAGCTTTCTTT. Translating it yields CASTGLEAFF.

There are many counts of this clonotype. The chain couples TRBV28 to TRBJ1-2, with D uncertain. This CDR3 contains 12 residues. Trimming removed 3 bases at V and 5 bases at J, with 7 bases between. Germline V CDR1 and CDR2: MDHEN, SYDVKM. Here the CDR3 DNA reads TGTGCCAGCAGTTTCGCGGTTTATGGCTACACCTTC. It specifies CASSFAVYGYTF.

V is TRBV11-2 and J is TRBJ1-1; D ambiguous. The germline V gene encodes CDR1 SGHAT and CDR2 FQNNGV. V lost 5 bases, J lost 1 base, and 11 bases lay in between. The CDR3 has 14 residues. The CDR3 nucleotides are TGTGCCAGCAGCCAAAATATGAGGAACACTGAAGCTTTCTTT. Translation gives CASSQNMRNTEAFF.

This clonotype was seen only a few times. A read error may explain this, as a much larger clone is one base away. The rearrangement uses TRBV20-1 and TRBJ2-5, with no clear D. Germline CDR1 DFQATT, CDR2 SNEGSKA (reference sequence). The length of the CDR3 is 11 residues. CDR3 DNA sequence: TGCAGTGCCAACGAGCAAGAGACCAAGTACTTC. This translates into CSANEQETKYF.

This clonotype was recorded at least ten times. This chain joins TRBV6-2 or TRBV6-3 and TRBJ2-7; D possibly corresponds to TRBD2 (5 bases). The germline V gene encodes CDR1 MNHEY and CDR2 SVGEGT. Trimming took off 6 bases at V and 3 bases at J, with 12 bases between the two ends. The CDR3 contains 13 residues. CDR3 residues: CASRARDLYEQYF. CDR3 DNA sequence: TGTGCCAGCAGGGCTCGGGATCTCTACGAGCAGTACTTC.

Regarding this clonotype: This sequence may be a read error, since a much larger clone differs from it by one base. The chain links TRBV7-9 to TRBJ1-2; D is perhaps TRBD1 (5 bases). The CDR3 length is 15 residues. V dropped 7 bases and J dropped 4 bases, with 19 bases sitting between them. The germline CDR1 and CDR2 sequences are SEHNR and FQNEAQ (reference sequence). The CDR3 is CASNFSGREGYGYTF. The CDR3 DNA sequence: TGTGCCAGCAACTTCTCTGGCAGGGAGGGCTATGGCTACACCTTC.

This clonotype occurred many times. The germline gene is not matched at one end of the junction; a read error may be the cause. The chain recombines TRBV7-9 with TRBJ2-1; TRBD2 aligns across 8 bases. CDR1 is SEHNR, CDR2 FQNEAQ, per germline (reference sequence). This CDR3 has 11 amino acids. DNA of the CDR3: TGTGCCAGCAGCGTGGAGCGGGAGCCGTTCTTC. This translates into CASSVEREPFF.

The CDR3 loop is CASSTPRDGNSGANVLTF. DNA for the CDR3: TGTGCCAGCAGCACTCCTCGGGACGGAAACTCTGGGGCCAACGTCCTGACTTTC. The rearrangement joins TRBV9 to TRBJ2-6; D may correspond to TRBD1 or TRBD2 (5 bases each). Trimming took off 4 bases at V and 0 bases at J, with 17 bases between the two ends. The CDR3 covers 18 residues. Germline CDR1 and CDR2: SGDLS and YYNGEE.

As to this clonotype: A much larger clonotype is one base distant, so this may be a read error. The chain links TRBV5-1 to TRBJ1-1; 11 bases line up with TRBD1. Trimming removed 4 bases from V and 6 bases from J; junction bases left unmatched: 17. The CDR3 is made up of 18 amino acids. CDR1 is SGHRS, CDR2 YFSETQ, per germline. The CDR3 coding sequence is TGCGCCAGCAGCCTCGGACAGGGGGCGCGGAAGCATATCGCTGAAGCTTTCTTT. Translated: CASSLGQGARKHIAEAFF.

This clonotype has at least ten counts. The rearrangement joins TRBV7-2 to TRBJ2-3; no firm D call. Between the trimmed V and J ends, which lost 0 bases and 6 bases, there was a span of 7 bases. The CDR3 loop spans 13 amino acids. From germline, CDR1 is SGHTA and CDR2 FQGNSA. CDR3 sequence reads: CASSLASFDTQYF. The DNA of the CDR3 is TGTGCCAGCAGCTTAGCATCGTTCGATACGCAGTATTTT.

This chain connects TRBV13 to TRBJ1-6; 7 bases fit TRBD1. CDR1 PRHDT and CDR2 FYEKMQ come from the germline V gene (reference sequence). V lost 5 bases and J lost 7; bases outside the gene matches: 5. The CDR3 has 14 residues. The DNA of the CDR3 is TGTGCCAGCAGCCACAGGGGACGAAATTCACCCCTCCACTTT. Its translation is CASSHRGRNSPLHF.